This T cell receptor beta chain was profiled in a study of PD-L1 blockade in urothelial cancer. Across the study: The analyses of blood took place 3 weeks (second dose) and 6 weeks after treatment start. Study results and caveats: Pretreatment TCR clonality in blood under the median foretold superior survival.

A note on this clone: Antigen: not known.

Only in-frame clones appear in the TCRdb table, and some are missing; sequencing was by immunoSEQ multiplex PCR. Of 90,000 or so clones in the sample, roughly 90% were seen once. Time point described: pretreatment peripheral blood. Locally advanced or metastatic urothelial carcinoma was diagnosed in the patients. Germline CDR1 LGHNA, CDR2 YNFKEQ. The CDR3 extends over 14 amino acids. V gave up 2 bases and J gave up 2 bases, with 9 bases separating them. Sample: PBMCs, taken around atezolizumab (anti-PD-L1) treatment. J is TRBJ2-5 and V is TRBV4-2, with a tentative D call TRBD2 (5 bases). The TCR was taken from a man in his 60s with urothelial cancer. The CDR3 loop is CASSQHTRQETQYF. CDR3 bases: TGTGCCAGCAGCCAACACACTAGGCAAGAGACCCAGTACTTC.